This T cell receptor beta chain derives from a study of T cells expressing NK-cell markers. CDR1 is SNHLY, CDR2 FYNNEI, per germline. This CDR3 has 16 residues. Reprocessing the 5' RACE reads, TCRdb reports a single entry for every CDR3 protein and omits DNA. In all, the sample yields about 380,000 distinct CDR3 sequences. The sequencing input was blood T cells: a sorted CD56 or NKG2C T cell subset, CD4+ or CD8+ T cells, or bulk PBMC T cells (not recorded which). The J gene is TRBJ1-5, the V gene TRBV2; the TRBD1 assignment by TCRdb is unverifiable without DNA. This sequence was found in a man between 18 and 69 years old in good health. The CDR3 loop reads CASSEAGRGSNQPQHF.